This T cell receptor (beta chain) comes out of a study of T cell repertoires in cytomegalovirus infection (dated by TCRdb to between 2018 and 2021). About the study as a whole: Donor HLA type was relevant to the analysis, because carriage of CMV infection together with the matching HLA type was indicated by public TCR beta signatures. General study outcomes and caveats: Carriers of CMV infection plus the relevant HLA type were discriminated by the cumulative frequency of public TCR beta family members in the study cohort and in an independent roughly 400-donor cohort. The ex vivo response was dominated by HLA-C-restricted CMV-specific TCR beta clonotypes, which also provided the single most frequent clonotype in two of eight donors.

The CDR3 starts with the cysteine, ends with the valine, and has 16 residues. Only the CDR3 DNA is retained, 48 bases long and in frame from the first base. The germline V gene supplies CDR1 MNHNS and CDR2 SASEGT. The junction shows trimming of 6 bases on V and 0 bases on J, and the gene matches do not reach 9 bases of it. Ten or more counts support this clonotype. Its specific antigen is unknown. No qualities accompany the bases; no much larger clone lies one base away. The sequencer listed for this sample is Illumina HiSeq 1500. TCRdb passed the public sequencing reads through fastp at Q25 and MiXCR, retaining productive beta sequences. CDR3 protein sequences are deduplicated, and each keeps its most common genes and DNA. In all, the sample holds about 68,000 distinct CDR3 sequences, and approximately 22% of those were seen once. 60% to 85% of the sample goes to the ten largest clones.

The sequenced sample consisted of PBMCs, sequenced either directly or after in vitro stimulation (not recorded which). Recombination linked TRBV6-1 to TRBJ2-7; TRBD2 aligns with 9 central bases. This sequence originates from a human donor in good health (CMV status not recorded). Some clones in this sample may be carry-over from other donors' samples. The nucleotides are TGTGCCAGCAGCGGTTTGGGCGGGAGGGCCTCCTACGAGCAGTACGTC. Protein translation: CASSGLGGRASYEQYV.